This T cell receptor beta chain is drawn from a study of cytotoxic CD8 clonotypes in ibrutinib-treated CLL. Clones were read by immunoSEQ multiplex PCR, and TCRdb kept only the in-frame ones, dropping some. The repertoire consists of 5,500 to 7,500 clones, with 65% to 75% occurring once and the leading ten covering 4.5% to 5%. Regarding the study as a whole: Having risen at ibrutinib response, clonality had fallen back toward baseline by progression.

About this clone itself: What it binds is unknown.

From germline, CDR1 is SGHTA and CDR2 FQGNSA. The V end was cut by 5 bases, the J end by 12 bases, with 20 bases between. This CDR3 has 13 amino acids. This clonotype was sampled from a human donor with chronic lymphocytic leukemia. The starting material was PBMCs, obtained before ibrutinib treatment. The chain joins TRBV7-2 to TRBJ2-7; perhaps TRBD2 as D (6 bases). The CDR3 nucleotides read TGTGCCAGCAGCGGAGCGGGCCCCCCCGGGCTGTACTTC. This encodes CASSGAGPPGLYF.